Shown below are 28 T cell receptor beta chains from a single sample sequenced in a study of chemoradiotherapy in HPV16-positive cancers. The assay was immunoSEQ multiplex PCR, and TCRdb's table has in-frame clones only and misses some. Among 8,600 or so clones listed, roughly 81% were seen once. The sample here was tumor tissue, taken from a patient who underwent chemoradiotherapy. Every receptor here comes from a human donor with HPV-associated anogenital cancer.

The chain uses TRBV4-1 and TRBJ2-7, with D possibly TRBD1 on 5 matching bases. This CDR3 is built from 15 residues. V dropped 0 bases and J dropped 3 bases, with 12 bases sitting between them. Germline CDR1 is MGHRA and CDR2 is YSYEKL. As DNA, the CDR3 is TGCGCCAGCAGCCAAGATACAGGCAGGGTCTACGAGCAGTACTTC. Protein: CASSQDTGRVYEQYF.

V gene TRBV19 combines with J gene TRBJ1-3; TRBD1 might be the D (5 bases). CDR1 is LNHDA and CDR2 is SQIVND in the germline V gene (reference sequence). This CDR3 is 15 amino acids long. V dropped 6 bases and J dropped 0 bases, with 12 bases sitting between them. CDR3 nucleotides: TGTGCCAGTAGCCTGAGGGGCTTCTCTGGAAACACCATATATTTT. Translating gives CASSLRGFSGNTIYF.

This chain connects TRBV5-1 to TRBJ2-3; 7 nucleotides match TRBD2. Per the germline V gene, CDR1 is SGHRS and CDR2 is YFSETQ. Trimming at V came to 3 bases and at J to 0 bases, leaving 4 bases not matched to a gene. The CDR3 is 15 residues long. Written as DNA, the CDR3 is TGCGCCAGCAGCTGGGAGGGTTTAAGCACAGATACGCAGTATTTT. Translated: CASSWEGLSTDTQYF.

The chain uses TRBV28 and TRBJ2-5, with 10 bases that match TRBD1. Trimming at V came to 6 bases and at J to 5 bases, leaving 9 bases not matched to a gene. From germline, CDR1 is MDHEN and CDR2 SYDVKM. The CDR3 extends over 15 amino acids. The CDR3 reads CASSAGTGVGETQYF. The CDR3 nucleotides are TGTGCCAGCAGCGCGGGGACAGGGGTCGGGGAGACCCAGTACTTC.

This rearrangement joins TRBV2 to TRBJ1-2, with 7 bases aligning to TRBD1. With V trimmed by 2 bases and J by 7 bases, 10 bases remained unmatched. The CDR3 loop spans 15 amino acids. From germline, CDR1 is SNHLY and CDR2 FYNNEI. For the CDR3, the DNA is TGTGCCAGCAGTGAACGCGGAGGGGGCGTGGGTGGCTACACCTTC. This translates into CASSERGGGVGGYTF.

About this clone: Germline is not matched at one junction end, which may reflect a read error. The J gene is TRBJ2-7, the V gene TRBV30; TRBD1 agrees at 7 bases. Germline CDR1 reads GTSNPN; CDR2 reads SVGIG (reference sequence). The CDR3 runs to 13 residues. DNA of the CDR3: TGTGCCTGGAGTAAGGGGCCGAAGACAGGGCTCTTTTTC. This sequence encodes CAWSKGPKTGLFF. Based on the CDR3 plus reference TRBV30 and TRBJ2-7, the full variable domain is SQTIHQWPATLVQPVGSPLSLECTVEGTSNPNLYWYRQAAGRGLQLLFYSVGIGQISSEVPQNLSASRPQDRQFILSSKKLLLSDSGFYLCAWSKGPKTGLFFGPGTRLTVT.

This clone showed up just once. The chain recombines TRBV6-1 with TRBJ2-5; 11 bases map to TRBD1. Germline V gene data show CDR1 as MNHNS and CDR2 as SASEGT. The CDR3 has 15 residues. V lost 6 bases and J lost 5; bases outside the gene matches: 8. The CDR3 sequence is CASSPGQGAVETQYF. The DNA for the CDR3 is TGTGCCAGCAGCCCTGGACAGGGGGCGGTGGAGACCCAGTACTTC.

The chain combines TRBV2 with TRBJ2-1; D unresolved. This CDR3 contains 11 residues. CDR1 is SNHLY, CDR2 FYNNEI, per germline. Trimming shortened V by 0 bases and J by 13 bases, and 7 bases separated the two germline ends. In DNA, the CDR3 is TGTGCCAGCAGTGAAGCACCGGCACAGTTCTTC. Translation: CASSEAPAQFF. The full variable domain, completed using reference TRBV2 and TRBJ2-1, is EPEVTQTPSHQVTQMGQEVILRCVPISNHLYFYWYRQILGQKVEFLVSFYNNEISEKSEIFDDQFSVERPDGSNFTLKIRSTKLEDSAMYFCASSEAPAQFFGPGTRLTVL.

The chain joins TRBV6-1 to TRBJ1-6; no definite D call. The CDR3 is 13 residues long. Trimming left V 2 bases short and J 7 bases short, with 6 bases between. Per germline, CDR1 MNHNS and CDR2 SASEGT. The CDR3 DNA follows: TGTGCCAGCAGTGAAAGGAAAAATTCACCCCTCCACTTT. Protein: CASSERKNSPLHF.

The rearrangement joins TRBV4-2 to TRBJ2-5; D unclear. The V end lost 1 base, the J end lost 2 bases, and 14 bases lay between the germline ends. The CDR3 covers 16 residues. Germline CDR1 LGHNA, CDR2 YNFKEQ. CDR3 residues: CASSQVAALNQETQYF. The CDR3 DNA follows: TGTGCCAGCAGCCAAGTCGCGGCCCTTAATCAAGAGACCCAGTACTTC.

The V call is TRBV7-7, the J call TRBJ1-4, with a weak D call TRBD1 (5 bases). The CDR3 has 15 residues. Germline V lookup: CDR1 SSHAT, CDR2 FNYEAQ (reference sequence). Trimming stripped 1 base from V and 0 bases from J, with 6 bases between. The CDR3 nucleotides read TGTGCCAGCAGCTTAGGGGGGACAACTAATGAAAAACTGTTTTTT. Protein product: CASSLGGTTNEKLFF.

The chain employs TRBV6-5 and TRBJ1-1; D call uncertain. The germline V and J ends were trimmed by 0 bases and 5 bases, with 4 bases remaining between them. The CDR3 contains 12 residues. Germline CDR1 reads MNHEY; CDR2 reads SVGAGI. CDR3 nucleotide sequence: TGTGCCAGCAGTTACTCTCAAACTGAAGCTTTCTTT. Translation: CASSYSQTEAFF.

This chain uses TRBV9 with TRBJ2-7; D is undetermined. CDR1 and CDR2 from the germline V gene are SGDLS and YYNGEE. The CDR3 is made up of 13 amino acids. Trimming removed 2 bases from V and 4 bases from J, with 10 bases in between. In DNA, the CDR3 is TGTGCCAGCAGCGTGAGCCCCTCTTACGAGCAGTACTTC. Translation gives CASSVSPSYEQYF.

The chain recombines TRBV11-2 with TRBJ2-6, with D tentatively TRBD2 (5 bases). The germline V gene encodes CDR1 SGHAT and CDR2 FQNNGV. This CDR3 contains 17 residues. The V and J ends lost 4 bases and 1 base respectively, with 14 bases between them. CDR3 nucleotide sequence: TGTGCCAGCAGCTCCCCCCGGGGTCTATCTGGGGCCAACGTCCTGACTTTC. Translating it yields CASSSPRGLSGANVLTF. Full variable domain (remainder filled in from reference TRBV11-2 and TRBJ2-6): EAGVAQSPRYKIIEKRQSVAFWCNPISGHATLYWYQQILGQGPKLLIQFQNNGVVDDSQLPKDRFSAERLKGVDSTLKIQPAKLEDSAVYLCASSSPRGLSGANVLTFGAGSRLTVL.

J is TRBJ1-1 and V is TRBV30; 8 bases are shared with TRBD1. The J segment lost 4 bases and the V segment lost 8 bases, leaving 9 bases of the junction unmatched. Germline loops: CDR1 GTSNPN, CDR2 SVGIG (reference sequence). This CDR3 comprises 13 residues. CDR3 loop: CASSSGGPTEAFF. CDR3 nucleotides: TGTGCCAGCTCTTCAGGGGGCCCCACTGAAGCTTTCTTT.

The chain uses TRBV30 and TRBJ2-3, with TRBD2 as a possible D gene (7 bases). Germline CDR1 reads GTSNPN; CDR2 reads SVGIG (reference sequence). The CDR3 loop spans 16 amino acids. Deletions cut 2 bases from V and 5 bases from J, with 20 bases between. Here the CDR3 reads CAWSKWGEGGGDTQYF. CDR3 DNA sequence: TGTGCCTGGAGTAAATGGGGGGAGGGGGGTGGAGATACGCAGTATTTT.

This chain joins TRBV5-5 and TRBJ1-1; tentatively, D is TRBD1 (6 bases). CDR3 length equals 12 residues. Germline V gives CDR1 SGHKS, CDR2 YYEKEE (reference sequence). V shed 0 bases and J shed 10 bases, with 10 bases lying between them. The CDR3 reads CASSLEGGLAFF. Written as DNA, the CDR3 is TGTGCCAGCAGCTTGGAAGGGGGTCTAGCTTTCTTT.

This chain joins TRBV28 and TRBJ1-2; tentatively, D is TRBD1 (5 bases). Germline V gene data show CDR1 as MDHEN and CDR2 as SYDVKM. V lost 7 bases and J lost 0, with 15 bases in between. CDR3 size: 15 residues. The CDR3 reads CASTIRGGANYGYTF. The CDR3, as DNA: TGTGCCAGCACCATTAGGGGTGGGGCTAACTATGGCTACACCTTC.

This clone was recorded a few times. The V call is TRBV30, the J call TRBJ1-6; 8 bases align to TRBD1. There are 14 residues in the CDR3. V lost 2 bases, J lost 10 bases, and 7 bases stayed unmatched. From germline, CDR1 is GTSNPN and CDR2 SVGIG (reference sequence). CDR3 region: CAWSPGQDRSPLHF. The CDR3 DNA is TGTGCCTGGAGTCCGGGACAGGACAGATCACCCCTCCACTTT.

The chain has TRBV10-3 and TRBJ1-6; a possible D gene is TRBD1 (6 bases). Deletions cut 7 bases from V and 3 bases from J, with 10 bases between. The germline V gene has CDR1 ENHRY and CDR2 SYGVKD. CDR3 length equals 14 residues. The DNA of the CDR3 is TGTGCCATCAAGGGGGGGGACTATAATTCACCCCTCCACTTT. Translation gives CAIKGGDYNSPLHF.

This chain uses TRBV19 with TRBJ2-7; D gene uncertain. The CDR3 runs 17 residues. The germline gives CDR1 LNHDA, CDR2 SQIVND (reference sequence). Trimming shortened V by 3 bases and J by 0 bases, and 18 bases separated the two germline ends. CDR3 DNA: TGTGCCAGTAGTATCGGTAGTGTGACTCTAAGCTCCTACGAGCAGTACTTC. Translation: CASSIGSVTLSSYEQYF.

The V and J genes are TRBV5-1 and TRBJ2-1; TRBD2 matches at 14 bases. Per the germline V gene, CDR1 is SGHRS and CDR2 is YFSETQ. V shed 2 bases and J 7 bases; nucleotides not matched to a gene: 2. This CDR3 has 15 amino acids. The CDR3 bases are TGCGCCAGCAGCTTAAGGACTAGCGGGGGGAATGAGCAGTTCTTC. This translates into CASSLRTSGGNEQFF.

The V call is TRBV5-1, the J call TRBJ1-3; D gene ambiguous. Germline CDR1 is SGHRS and CDR2 is YFSETQ. CDR3 length: 15 residues. Between the trimmed V and J ends, which lost 0 bases and 4 bases, there was a span of 11 bases. The DNA for the CDR3 is TGCGCCAGCAGCTTGGCCTTGGGGTTGGGAAACACCATATATTTT. Protein: CASSLALGLGNTIYF.

The gene calls are TRBV7-9 and TRBJ2-7; D is perhaps TRBD1 or TRBD2 (5 bases each). The germline V and J ends were trimmed by 1 base and 2 bases, with 24 bases remaining between them. Germline CDR1 SEHNR, CDR2 FQNEAQ (reference sequence). This CDR3 region has 19 residues. The CDR3, as DNA: TGTGCCAGCAGCTTAGTCTGGGGGTTAGCCAGCAAGGAGGCCTACGAGCAGTACTTC. Translated, it gives CASSLVWGLASKEAYEQYF.

The chain combines TRBV5-1 with TRBJ2-7; 9 bases are a match to TRBD1. V shed 4 bases, J shed 2 bases, and the junction held 7 bases outside the gene matches. The CDR3 extends over 15 amino acids. Germline V gene lookup returns CDR1 SGHRS and CDR2 YFSETQ. CDR3 DNA: TGCGCCAGCAGCGTCTCCGGGACAGGGACCTACGAGCAGTACTTC. Amino acid sequence: CASSVSGTGTYEQYF.

This clone has a handful of counts. V and J are TRBV25-1 and TRBJ2-3; a possible D gene is TRBD1 (6 bases). V was clipped by 1 base and J by 3 bases, with 8 bases between them. In germline, CDR1 is MGHDK, CDR2 SYGVNS. CDR3 length equals 14 residues. The CDR3 is CASSESRGTDTQYF. CDR3 DNA: TGTGCCAGCAGTGAATCTAGGGGGACAGATACGCAGTATTTT.

J is TRBJ2-2 and V is TRBV10-3, with D unclear. CDR3 length: 13 residues. The ends were cut back, 10 bases at V and 3 bases at J, with 12 bases in the middle. CDR1 and CDR2 from the germline V gene are ENHRY and SYGVKD. In nucleotides, the CDR3 is TGTGCCACCACTTCAAGAGACACCGGGGAGCTGTTTTTT. Translating it yields CATTSRDTGELFF.

This clone showed up just once. This chain joins TRBV11-2 and TRBJ2-3, with TRBD1 identical over 8 bases. The V gene end was trimmed by 4 bases and the J gene end by 3 bases; junction bases not matched to a gene: 15. CDR3 length equals 18 residues. From germline, CDR1 is SGHAT and CDR2 FQNNGV. CDR3 loop: CASSSQGSDRVGTDTQYF. CDR3 sequence (DNA): TGTGCCAGCAGCTCTCAGGGGTCGGACAGGGTAGGAACAGATACGCAGTATTTT. Looking up the rest from reference TRBV11-2 and TRBJ2-3 gives the full variable domain: EAGVAQSPRYKIIEKRQSVAFWCNPISGHATLYWYQQILGQGPKLLIQFQNNGVVDDSQLPKDRFSAERLKGVDSTLKIQPAKLEDSAVYLCASSSQGSDRVGTDTQYFGPGTRLTVL.